This T cell receptor beta chain comes out of a study of PD-L1 blockade in urothelial cancer. As for the study in general: Patients had been given 0 to 3 earlier chemotherapy regimens. T cells numbered a median of approximately 140,000 in the blood samples. It was at 3 weeks (second dose) and 6 weeks after treatment start that blood was analyzed. Study-level findings and limits: Expansion of tumor-associated blood clones at 3 weeks was greater in durable-benefit patients.

Remarks on this clone: Antigen unknown.

Method: immunoSEQ multiplex PCR; TCRdb's copy keeps in-frame clones and lacks some. There are roughly 43,000 clones in the sample; 70% to 85% occur only once, and 2.5% to 3% lies in the top ten. Germline values: CDR1 SGHNT, CDR2 YYREEE (reference sequence). V was trimmed by 4 bases and J by 4 bases, leaving 21 bases between them. CDR3 size: 17 residues. The source material was PBMCs, sampled around atezolizumab (anti-PD-L1) treatment. The rearrangement links TRBV5-4 to TRBJ2-1; a possible D gene is TRBD2 (6 bases). The receptor was isolated from a man between 65 and 85 years old with urothelial cancer. The CDR3 loop reads CASSKGLTLAFYNEQFF. The CDR3 nucleotides are TGTGCCAGCAGCAAGGGACTCACTTTGGCCTTTTACAATGAGCAGTTCTTC.